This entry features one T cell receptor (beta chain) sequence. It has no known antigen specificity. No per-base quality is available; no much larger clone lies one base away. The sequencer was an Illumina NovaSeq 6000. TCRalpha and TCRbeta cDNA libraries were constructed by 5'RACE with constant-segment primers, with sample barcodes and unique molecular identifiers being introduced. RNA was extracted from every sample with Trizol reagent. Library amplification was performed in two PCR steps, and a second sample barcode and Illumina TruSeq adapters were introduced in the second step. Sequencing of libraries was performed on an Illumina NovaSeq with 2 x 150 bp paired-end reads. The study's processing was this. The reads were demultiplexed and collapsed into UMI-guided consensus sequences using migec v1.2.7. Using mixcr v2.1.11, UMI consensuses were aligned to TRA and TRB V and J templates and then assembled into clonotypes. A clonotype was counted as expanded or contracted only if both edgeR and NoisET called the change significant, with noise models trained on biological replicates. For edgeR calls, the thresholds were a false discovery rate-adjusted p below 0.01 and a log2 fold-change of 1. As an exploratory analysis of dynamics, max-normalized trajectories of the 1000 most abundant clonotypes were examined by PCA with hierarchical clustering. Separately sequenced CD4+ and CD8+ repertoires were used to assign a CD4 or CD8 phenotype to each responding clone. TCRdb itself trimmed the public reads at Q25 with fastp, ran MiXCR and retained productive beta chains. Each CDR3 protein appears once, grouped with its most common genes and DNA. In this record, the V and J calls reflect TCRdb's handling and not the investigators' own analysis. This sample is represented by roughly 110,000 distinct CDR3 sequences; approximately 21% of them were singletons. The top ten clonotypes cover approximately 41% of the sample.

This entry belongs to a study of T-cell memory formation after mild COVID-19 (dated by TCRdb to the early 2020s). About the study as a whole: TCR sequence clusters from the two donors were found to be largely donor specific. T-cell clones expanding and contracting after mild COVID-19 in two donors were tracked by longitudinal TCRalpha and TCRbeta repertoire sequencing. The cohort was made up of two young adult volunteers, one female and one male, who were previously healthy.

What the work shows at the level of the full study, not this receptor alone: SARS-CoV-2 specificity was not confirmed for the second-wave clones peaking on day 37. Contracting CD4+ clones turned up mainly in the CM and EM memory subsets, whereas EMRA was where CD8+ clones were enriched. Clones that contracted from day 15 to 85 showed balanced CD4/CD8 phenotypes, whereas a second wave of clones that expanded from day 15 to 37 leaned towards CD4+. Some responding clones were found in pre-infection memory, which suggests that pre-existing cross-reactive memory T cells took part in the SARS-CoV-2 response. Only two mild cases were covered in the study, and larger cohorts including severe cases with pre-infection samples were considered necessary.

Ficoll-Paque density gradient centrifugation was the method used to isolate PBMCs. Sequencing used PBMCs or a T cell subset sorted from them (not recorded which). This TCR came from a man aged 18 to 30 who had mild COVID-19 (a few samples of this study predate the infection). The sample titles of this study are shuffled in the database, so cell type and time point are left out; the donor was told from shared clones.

The DNA sequence is as follows: TGCGCCAGCAGCCAAGAGAATTGGGGAGGGGGAGATACGCAGTATTTT. This codes for CASSQENWGGGDTQYF. The V gene is TRBV4-1 and the J gene is TRBJ2-3; tentative D gene TRBD2, with 7 bases matching. From a lookup of the germline V gene, CDR1 and CDR2 are MGHRA and YSYEKL. V loses 0 bases, J loses 5 bases, and the germline ends lie 15 bases apart. From its cysteine to its phenylalanine, the CDR3 spans 16 amino acids. CDR3 DNA is the only sequence kept; it has 48 bases, read in frame from the first base.